One sample yielded the 6 T cell receptor beta chains listed below, sequenced in a study of shared clonotypes between healthy human individuals. Libraries were prepared by immunoSEQ multiplex PCR; TCRdb keeps only in-frame clonotypes and omits some of them. The repertoire has about 520,000 clones, over 70% of them found once; the top ten carry 10% to 15%. What was sequenced was PBMCs. The receptors shown here come from a middle-aged woman in good health. Some clones in this sample may be carry-over from other donors' samples.

This clone was detected once. CDR3 in DNA: TGTGCCAGCTCACCAGGACTAGCGGGAAACACCGGGGAGCTGTTTTTT. This encodes CASSPGLAGNTGELFF. The chain combines TRBV18 with TRBJ2-2, with 12 bases fitting TRBD2. V lost 2 bases and J lost 2; bases outside the gene matches: 0. CDR1 is KGHSH, CDR2 LQKENI, per germline. The CDR3 length is 16 residues.

Notes on this clone: A far larger clone differs by one base, so this is likely a read error. No conserved phenylalanine or tryptophan ends this CDR3, so it is likely a read error. The sample has other DNA sequences that encode this CDR3 too. The chain recombines TRBV20-1 with TRBJ2-7, with TRBD2 as a possible D gene (5 bases). The CDR3 totals 11 residues. Germline V gives CDR1 DFQATT, CDR2 SNEGSKA (reference sequence). Trimming took 5 bases from V and 6 from J, leaving 11 bases between them. CDR3 protein: CSAPGLSEQYS. The CDR3 DNA reads TGCAGTGCTCCCGGACTCTCCGAGCAGTACTCC.

V gene TRBV18 combines with J gene TRBJ2-7; 10 bases are a match to TRBD1. Germline CDR1 reads KGHSH; CDR2 reads LQKENI. The trim removed 1 base at V and 4 bases at J, leaving 4 bases unmatched. The CDR3 extends over 15 amino acids. CDR3 sequence: CASSPRGQGEYEQYF. DNA of the CDR3: TGTGCCAGCTCACCACGCGGACAGGGGGAATACGAGCAGTACTTC.

The chain is built from TRBV5-1 and TRBJ2-5; a possible D gene is TRBD2 (7 bases). Germline values: CDR1 SGHRS, CDR2 YFSETQ. V dropped 4 bases and J dropped 2 bases, with 18 bases sitting between them. The length of the CDR3 is 16 residues. The CDR3 region has the DNA TGCGCCAGCAGCGTGTGGGGGGGCTCGCGTCAAGAGACCCAGTACTTC. Translation gives CASSVWGGSRQETQYF.

This CDR3 is CASSTQGYTEAFF. The CDR3 region has the DNA TGTGCCAGCAGCACCCAGGGGTACACTGAAGCTTTCTTT. This chain joins TRBV7-9 and TRBJ1-1, with a weak D call TRBD1 (6 bases). V was clipped by 5 bases and J by 3 bases, with 10 bases between them. CDR3 length: 13 residues. Germline V gene sequence: CDR1 SEHNR, CDR2 FQNEAQ (reference sequence). The full variable domain, in which reference TRBV7-9 and TRBJ1-1 provide the parts outside the CDR3, is DTGVSQNPRHKITKRGQNVTFRCDPISEHNRLYWYRQTLGQGPEFLTYFQNEAQLEKSRLLSDRFSAERPKGSFSTLEIQRTEQGDSAMYLCASSTQGYTEAFFGQGTRLTVV.

In this sample, this clone turned up a few times. The V gene is TRBV5-4, the J gene TRBJ2-7; TRBD1 agrees at 9 bases. The CDR3 sequence is 14 residues long. V gave up 4 bases and J gave up 4 bases; unmatched junction bases: 6. Germline loops: CDR1 SGHNT, CDR2 YYREEE (reference sequence). The CDR3 spells CASSTGTGSYEQYF. CDR3 nucleotides: TGTGCCAGCAGCACTGGGACAGGGAGTTACGAGCAGTACTTC. The whole variable domain, remainder taken from reference TRBV5-4 and TRBJ2-7, is ETGVTQSPTHLIKTRGQQVTLRCSSQSGHNTVSWYQQALGQGPQFIFQYYREEENGRGNFPPRFSGLQFPNYSSELNVNALELDDSALYLCASSTGTGSYEQYFGPGTRLTVT.